This T cell receptor beta chain was retrieved from a study of T cell changes during pregnancy in multiple sclerosis (dated by TCRdb to the late 2010s). Some background on the complete study: The study examined how the T cell repertoire changed over the course of pregnancy in women with multiple sclerosis.

This clone was found once. Its antigen is currently not known. Per-base qualities were not stored, and no clone one base away is much larger. Receptor libraries were prepared by the immunoSEQ multiplex PCR assay. TCRdb holds this immuneACCESS table with in-frame rearrangements only. Some clones are missing; in checked studies, unresolved V genes explain under half, and the rest has no known cause. Present in this sample are 40,000 to 55,000 clones, around 87% of which were seen just once. Around 7.9% of the sample belongs to the ten largest clones. The junction shows trimming of 0 bases on V and 10 bases on J, plus 13 bases between the germline ends. The cysteine opens and the phenylalanine closes a CDR3 of 15 amino acids. The only DNA kept is the CDR3, 45 bases in frame from the first base. From a lookup of the germline V gene, CDR1 and CDR2 are MNHEY and SVGAGI.

This chain is built from TRBV6-5 and TRBJ1-6; too little of a D gene remains to name it. The material was CD8+ T cells from peripheral blood mononuclear cells, obtained in the second trimester of pregnancy. This receptor was taken from a female donor with multiple sclerosis, enrolled in a pregnancy study. Here the CDR3 is given as CASSYSVEGGSPLHF. The DNA reads as follows: TGTGCCAGCAGTTACTCTGTGGAGGGTGGATCACCCCTCCACTTT.